This T cell receptor beta chain is drawn from a study of graft-versus-host responses after intestinal transplantation. Study results and limitations: GvH clones were found in recipient marrow; some appeared first in ileum or blood.

As for this clone: Its antigen remains unidentified.

CDR3 length equals 16 residues. Trimming pared 0 bases from V and 0 bases from J, leaving 11 bases between. Germline V gene lookup returns CDR1 SGHVS and CDR2 FQNEAQ. Only in-frame clones appear in the TCRdb table, and some are missing; sequencing was by immunoSEQ multiplex PCR. In the table there are about 110,000 clones, roughly 89% of which are singletons. Material: unstimulated CD4+ T cells sorted from spleen or lymph node cells, obtained before transplant. The sequence came from a human donor who was the organ donor for an intestinal transplant. The chain uses TRBV7-8 and TRBJ1-1, with D tentatively TRBD1 (5 bases). CDR3 loop: CASSLAGQMMNTEAFF. The CDR3, as DNA: TGTGCCAGCAGCTTAGCGGGGCAGATGATGAACACTGAAGCTTTCTTT.